Listed here is a single T cell receptor (beta chain). One junction end does not reproduce the germline sequence, and a read error may be involved. This CDR3 has 13 residues. Germline lookup yields CDR1 SSHAT and CDR2 FNYEAQ (reference sequence). These data come from a study of blood T cell repertoires in COVID-19. In the study overall: Donors in the United States, Italy and Spain gave samples during acute or convalescent COVID-19. T cells, B-cell-depleted T cells, or PBMCs supplied cDNA or gDNA.

As processed by the authors: Amplifying reference gene primers gave estimates of nucleated cell counts. Only in-frame clones appear in the TCRdb table, and some are missing; sequencing was by immunoSEQ multiplex PCR. D and trimming were read from the DNA, whereas the V and J calls and clone size are those reported in that table. The table lists under 200,000 clones, over 75% of them singletons. Sequencing input: peripheral blood. V is TRBV7-7 and J is TRBJ1-1; TRBD1 matches at 7 bases. The sequence was obtained from a man aged 35 to 55 with active or convalescent COVID-19. The CDR3 loop is CASSEKQGTEAFF. CDR3 nucleotides: TGTGCTAGCAGCGAAAAACAGGGGACTGAAGCTTTCTTT.